The clone carrying this T cell receptor beta chain is medium-sized (0.01 to 0.1%) by frequency. The entry originates in a study of T cells expressing NK-cell markers. The CDR3 runs 13 residues. Germline loops: CDR1 SGHTA, CDR2 FQGNSA. With UMIs, 5'RACE template switching was used to make TCR beta cDNA. TCRdb reprocessed the 5' RACE reads, keeping one entry per CDR3 protein, no DNA. Recorded here are 5,000 to 5,500 distinct CDR3 sequences; the top ten clones represent 11% to 15%. This receptor was taken from a man younger than 30 in good health. The J gene is TRBJ1-3, the V gene TRBV7-2; TCRdb's assignment of TRBD1 cannot be checked, as there is no DNA. The specimen was blood T cells: a sorted CD56 or NKG2C T cell subset, CD4+ or CD8+ T cells, or bulk PBMC T cells (not recorded which). CDR3 loop: CASSAGAGNTIYF. The entire variable domain, with the rest obtained from reference TRBV7-2 and TRBJ1-3, is as follows: GAGVSQSPSNKVTEKGKDVELRCDPISGHTALYWYRQSLGQGLEFLIYFQGNSAPDKSGLPSDRFSAERTGGSVSTLTIQRTQQEDSAVYLCASSAGAGNTIYFGEGSWLTVV.